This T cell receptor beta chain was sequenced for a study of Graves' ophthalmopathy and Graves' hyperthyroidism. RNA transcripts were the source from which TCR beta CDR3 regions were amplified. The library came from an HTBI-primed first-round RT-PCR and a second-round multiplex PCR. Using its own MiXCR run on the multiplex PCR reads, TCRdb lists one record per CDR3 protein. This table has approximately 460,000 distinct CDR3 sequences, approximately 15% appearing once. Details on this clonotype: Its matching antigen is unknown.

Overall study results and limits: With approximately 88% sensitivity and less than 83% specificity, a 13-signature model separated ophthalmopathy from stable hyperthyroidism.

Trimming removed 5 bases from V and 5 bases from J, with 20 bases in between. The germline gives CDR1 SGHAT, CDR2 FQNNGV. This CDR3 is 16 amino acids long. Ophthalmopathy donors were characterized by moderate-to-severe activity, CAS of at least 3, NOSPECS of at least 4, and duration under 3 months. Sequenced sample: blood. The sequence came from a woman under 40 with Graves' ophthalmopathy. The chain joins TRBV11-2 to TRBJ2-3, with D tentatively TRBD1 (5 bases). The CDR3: CASSLMAQGGIDTQYF. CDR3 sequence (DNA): TGTGCCAGCAGCCTAATGGCCCAGGGCGGTATAGATACGCAGTATTTT.